This TCR beta chain was recovered during a study of Ad26.COV2.S vaccination and SARS-CoV-2 variants. Study findings and constraints: Measurements of TCR breadth and depth may have given underestimates of the total T cell responses.

The germline V and J ends were trimmed by 2 bases and 9 bases, with 8 bases remaining between them. Germline CDR1 and CDR2: MNHEY and SVGAGI. The CDR3 totals 12 residues. TCRdb's copy holds only in-frame clones and misses some; the assay was immunoSEQ multiplex PCR. Of under 150,000 clones in the sample, 86% were seen once. In the case of this clone: Its matching antigen is unknown.

The chain uses TRBV6-5 and TRBJ2-1; a weak D match, TRBD1 (5 bases). This clonotype was obtained from a human donor who had recovered from COVID-19. Sequences were derived from peripheral blood, sampled after recovery from COVID-19. CDR3 DNA: TGTGCCAGCAGTTACGGTAGGGGTGAGCAGTTCTTC. Its translation is CASSYGRGEQFF.